The TCR beta chain under discussion was sequenced for a study of early T cells in non-severe SARS-CoV-2 infection. MiXCR was run by TCRdb on the 5' RACE reads, yielding one entry per CDR3 protein. Among approximately 29,000 distinct CDR3 sequences listed, roughly 7.2% were seen once. With 7 bases removed from V and 3 bases from J, the gap between germline ends came to 16 bases. Per the germline V gene, CDR1 is MNHNS and CDR2 is SASEGT. The length of the CDR3 is 15 residues. This clonotype was counted a few times. This clonotype was obtained from an adult who was a healthcare worker with PCR-confirmed SARS-CoV-2 infection or an uninfected control (not recorded which). The V call is TRBV6-1, the J call TRBJ1-5, with a tentative D call TRBD1 (6 bases). The material sequenced was whole blood. As DNA, the CDR3 is TGTGCCAGCACATTGGGGGGGGGCTCCAATCAGCCCCAGCATTTT. Residues: CASTLGGGSNQPQHF.